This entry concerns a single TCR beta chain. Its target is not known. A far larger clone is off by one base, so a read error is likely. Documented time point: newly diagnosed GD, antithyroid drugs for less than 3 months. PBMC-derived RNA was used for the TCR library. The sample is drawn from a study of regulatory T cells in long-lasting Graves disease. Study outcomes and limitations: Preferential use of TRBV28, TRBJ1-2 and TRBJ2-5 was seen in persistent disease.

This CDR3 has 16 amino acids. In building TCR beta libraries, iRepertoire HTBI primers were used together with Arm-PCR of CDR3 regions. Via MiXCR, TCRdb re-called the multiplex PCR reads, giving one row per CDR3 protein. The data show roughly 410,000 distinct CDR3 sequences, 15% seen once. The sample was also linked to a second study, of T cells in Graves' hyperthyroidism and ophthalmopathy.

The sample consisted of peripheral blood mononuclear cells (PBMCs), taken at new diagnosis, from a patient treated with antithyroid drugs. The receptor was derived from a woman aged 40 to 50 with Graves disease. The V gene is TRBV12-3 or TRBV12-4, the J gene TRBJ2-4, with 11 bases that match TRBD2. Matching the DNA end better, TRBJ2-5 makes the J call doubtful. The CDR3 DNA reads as TGTGCCAGCAGTTCGCTACTAGCGGGAGTACCAGGGACCCAGTACTTC. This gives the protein CASSSLLAGVPGTQYF.